The 30 T cell receptor beta chains reported below all come from one sample, sequenced in a study of tumor-infiltrating lymphocytes in primary liver carcinoma. The authors made TCR beta cDNA from 400 to 550 ng total RNA with a constant-region primer. What produced the TCR beta libraries was three nested multiplex PCR rounds using slightly modified ARM-PCR. It was with TRBV1-TRBV30 forward primers and a C-beta reverse primer that the first two PCR rounds were run, at roughly 11 cycles each. TCRdb independently ran MiXCR on the multiplex PCR reads; one entry per CDR3 protein. The sample records tens of thousands of distinct CDR3 sequences, over 60% being singletons. The roughly 18-34 mg bulk tissue piece was not sorted before simultaneous RNA and DNA extraction. Material for sequencing was liver tumor tissue from sampling region 1. As for subset: tumor region T1, superior pole. These receptors were taken from a man aged 35-49 years with primary liver carcinoma and hepatitis B virus infection.

This clonotype was found once. It is likely a read error, because the conserved phenylalanine at the end of the CDR3 is missing. CDR3 in DNA: TGTGCCAGCAGCGCCGGGACCCTGGGAGAGACTCAGTACCTC. Translation: CASSAGTLGETQYL. This chain connects TRBV13 to TRBJ2-5; the D call may be TRBD1 or TRBD2 (5 bases each). The germline CDR1 and CDR2 sequences are PRHDT and FYEKMQ (reference sequence). CDR3 length: 14 residues.

About this clonotype: At one boundary the junction diverges from the germline segment, which might be a read error. CDR3 DNA sequence: TGCGCAAGCAGTGAGAGGTTGCGGGGCCTGACTACCGGGACTATTAATGAGCAGTTCTTC. This codes for CASSERLRGLTTGTINEQFF. The genes are TRBV10-1 and TRBJ2-1; 7 nucleotides agree with TRBD2. The germline CDR1 and CDR2 sequences are WNHNN and SYGVQD (reference sequence). This CDR3 is 20 amino acids long.

This clonotype showed up just a few times. The junction departs from germline at one end; a sequencing error may be responsible. The CDR3 coding sequence is TGTGCCAGCAGTTACGCGGGAGATGGCACCGGGGAGCTCCTTTTT. It yields the protein CASSYAGDGTGELLF. The chain links TRBV6-5 to TRBJ2-2; 7 bases map to TRBD2. CDR3 length equals 15 residues. Germline-derived CDR1 and CDR2 are MNHEY and SVGAGI.

On this clonotype itself: A read error may be the cause here, since a much bigger clone is one base away. This chain connects TRBV7-9 to TRBJ2-2, with TRBD2 identical over 7 bases. There are 14 residues in the CDR3. Germline CDR1 reads SEHNR; CDR2 reads FQNEAQ (reference sequence). Trimming at V came to 6 bases and at J to 2 bases, leaving 3 bases not matched to a gene. CDR3 residues: CASRPGLNTGELFF. CDR3 DNA sequence: TGTGCCAGCAGACCGGGACTAAACACCGGGGAGCTGTTTTTT. Drawing the rest from reference TRBV7-9 and TRBJ2-2, the complete variable domain is DTGVSQNPRHKITKRGQNVTFRCDPISEHNRLYWYRQTLGQGPEFLTYFQNEAQLEKSRLLSDRFSAERPKGSFSTLEIQRTEQGDSAMYLCASRPGLNTGELFFGEGSRLTVL.

On this clonotype: A much larger clone lies a single base off, so this may be a read error. The V call is TRBV28, the J call TRBJ1-1; the D is unclear. Germline V gene lookup returns CDR1 MDHEN and CDR2 SYDVKM. This CDR3 has 12 amino acids. Between the trimmed V and J ends, which lost 5 bases and 12 bases, there was a span of 16 bases. The CDR3 region has the DNA TGTGCCAGCAGTCCTCTCGCTGCCTTGCCTTTCTTT. Encoded protein: CASSPLAALPFF.

With regard to this clonotype: A read error may produce the germline difference seen at one junction end. CDR3 sequence reads: CTSNLYRTARRDRGAVF. In nucleotides, the CDR3 is TGTACCAGCAACTTATATCGCACAGCTAGAAGAGACCGGGGAGCTGTTTTC. V gene TRBV11-2 combines with J gene TRBJ2-2; maybe TRBD2 (5 bases). CDR3 length: 17 amino acids. Germline V gives CDR1 SGHAT, CDR2 FQNNGV. Based on the CDR3 plus reference TRBV11-2 and TRBJ2-2, the full variable domain is EAGVAQSPRYKIIEKRQSVAFWCNPISGHATLYWYQQILGQGPKLLIQFQNNGVVDDSQLPKDRFSAERLKGVDSTLKIQPAKLEDSAVYLCTSNLYRTARRDRGAVFGEGSRLTVL.

This clonotype was counted many times. The rearrangement uses TRBV29-1 and TRBJ2-7, with 15 bases identical to TRBD2. Germline V gene data show CDR1 as SQVTM and CDR2 as ANQGSEA. The CDR3 is 14 residues long. With 4 bases clipped from V and 6 bases from J, the junction kept 4 bases outside the gene matches. Here the CDR3 DNA reads TGCAGCGTTGGAGGGACTAGCGGGGGGATCGAGCAGTACTTC. Encoded protein: CSVGGTSGGIEQYF.

J is TRBJ2-7 and V is TRBV11-2; D is uncertain. Germline V gene lookup returns CDR1 SGHAT and CDR2 FQNNGV. The CDR3 totals 12 residues. V was clipped by 8 bases and J by 4 bases, with 12 bases between them. Written as DNA, the CDR3 is TGTGCCAGCGGCCCGGGTGGTTACGAGCAGTACTTC. The encoded protein is CASGPGGYEQYF. Full variable domain (rest looked up from reference TRBV11-2 and TRBJ2-7): EAGVAQSPRYKIIEKRQSVAFWCNPISGHATLYWYQQILGQGPKLLIQFQNNGVVDDSQLPKDRFSAERLKGVDSTLKIQPAKLEDSAVYLCASGPGGYEQYFGPGTRLTVT.

With regard to this clonotype: One end of the junction varies from germline; a read error may be responsible. CDR3 amino acids: CSVLEGARNIQYF. The DNA of the CDR3 is TGCAGCGTTTTAGAAGGGGCCAGAAACATTCAATACTTC. The gene calls are TRBV29-1 and TRBJ2-4; D possibly corresponds to TRBD1 (5 bases). Germline values: CDR1 SQVTM, CDR2 ANQGSEA. CDR3 length equals 13 residues. Complete variable domain (other parts from reference TRBV29-1 and TRBJ2-4): SAVISQKPSRDICQRGTSLTIQCQVDSQVTMMFWYRQQPGQSLTLIATANQGSEATYESGFVIDKFPISRPNLTFSTLTVSNMSPEDSSIYLCSVLEGARNIQYFGAGTRLSVL.

The chain links TRBV6-5 to TRBJ1-3, with D possibly TRBD1 on 5 matching bases. The CDR3 covers 13 residues. V gave up 6 bases and J gave up 3 bases, with 9 bases separating them. Germline lookup yields CDR1 MNHEY and CDR2 SVGAGI. The CDR3 region is CASSQRGGNTIYF. CDR3 sequence (DNA): TGTGCCAGCAGCCAGAGGGGTGGAAACACCATATATTTT.

The V and J genes are TRBV30 and TRBJ1-1; D call uncertain. Looked up from germline, CDR1 is GTSNPN and CDR2 is SVGIG (reference sequence). Trimming stripped 0 bases from V and 11 bases from J, with 16 bases between. The CDR3 consists of 13 residues. The CDR3 sequence is CAWSVRQNTKAFF. DNA for the CDR3: TGTGCCTGGAGTGTACGGCAGAACACTAAGGCTTTCTTT.

A note on this clonotype: The germline gene is not matched at one end of the junction; a read error may be the cause. The rearrangement links TRBV10-3 to TRBJ1-1, with D uncertain. This CDR3 has 13 amino acids. In germline, CDR1 is ENHRY, CDR2 SYGVKD. CDR3 region: CTISDDRATEAFF. CDR3 bases: TGTACCATCAGTGATGATAGGGCCACTGAAGCTTTCTTT.

Regarding this clonotype: Given a much more abundant clone one base away, this may be a read error. V gene TRBV30 combines with J gene TRBJ2-1; 9 bases line up with TRBD2. Germline loops: CDR1 GTSNPN, CDR2 SVGIG (reference sequence). The CDR3 totals 15 residues. The CDR3 sequence: CAWSVTSGPYNGQFF. The CDR3 DNA reads TGTGCCTGGAGTGTAACTAGCGGGCCCTACAATGGGCAGTTCTTC.

The chain carries TRBV4-2 and TRBJ1-1; D is perhaps TRBD1 (6 bases). V was trimmed by 1 base and J by 4 bases, leaving 16 bases between them. This CDR3 region has 16 residues. Germline V gene lookup returns CDR1 LGHNA and CDR2 YNFKEQ. The CDR3 DNA follows: TGTGCCAGCAGCCAAGGGCTTCAGAGGGGGAGCACTGAAGCTTTCTTT. Translating gives CASSQGLQRGSTEAFF.

In its sample, this clonotype was seen many times. The CDR3 nucleotides read TGTGCCAGCAGCCGGGCCTCTGGAAACACCATATATTTT. This gives the protein CASSRASGNTIYF. The chain joins TRBV7-9 to TRBJ1-3, with D hard to call. The CDR3 totals 13 residues. V gave up 5 bases and J gave up 0 bases, with 5 bases separating them. Germline CDR1 and CDR2: SEHNR and FQNEAQ (reference sequence).

On this clonotype itself: An end of the junction differs from the germline gene, which may be a read error. V is TRBV5-4 and J is TRBJ2-1; D ambiguous. CDR1 is SGHNT, CDR2 YYREEE, per germline (reference sequence). The CDR3 extends over 17 amino acids. The CDR3 DNA sequence: TGCACCAGCACCCGTGGGAACACCGGCCGCGCAGCAGATGAGCAGTTCTTC. This sequence encodes CTSTRGNTGRAADEQFF.

To note about this clonotype: This CDR3 is missing its conserved last phenylalanine or tryptophan, likely due to a read error. This chain uses TRBV11-2 with TRBJ2-3, with TRBD2 as a possible D gene (6 bases). Trimming stripped 11 bases from V and 5 bases from J, with 20 bases between. Per the germline V gene, CDR1 is SGHAT and CDR2 is FQNNGV. CDR3 size: 14 residues. The CDR3 sequence: CAGGAREHVDTQYS. The CDR3 nucleotides are TGTGCCGGAGGGGCACGGGAGCACGTAGATACGCAGTATTCT.

This clonotype was observed a single time. The J gene is TRBJ2-3, the V gene TRBV11-1; 7 nucleotides align to TRBD2. Unmatched junction bases numbered 12, after V lost 5 bases and J lost 4 bases. The CDR3 is made up of 16 amino acids. CDR1 SGHAT and CDR2 FQDESV come from the germline V gene (reference sequence). The CDR3: CASSLGTNTQADTQYF. CDR3 nucleotides: TGTGCCAGCAGCCTCGGGACTAACACACAGGCAGATACGCAGTATTTT.

The table lists this clonotype with many counts. The genes are TRBV29-1 and TRBJ2-7; 13 bases align to TRBD2. The CDR3 totals 14 residues. Germline V gene lookup returns CDR1 SQVTM and CDR2 ANQGSEA. V trimming: 7 bases; J trimming: 3 bases; junction bases outside the gene matches: 6. CDR3 DNA: TGCAGCGCATCGGGACTAGCGGGATTCTACGAGCAGTACTTC. This sequence encodes CSASGLAGFYEQYF.

Remarks on this clonotype: A junction boundary mismatches the germline segment, possibly from a read error. The J gene is TRBJ2-7, the V gene TRBV10-2; unclear D gene. Germline assignment: CDR1 WSHSY and CDR2 SAAADI. The length of the CDR3 is 11 residues. CDR3: CASLTYYEQHF. The CDR3 DNA sequence: TGCGCCAGCCTGACTTACTACGAGCAGCACTTC.

This clonotype was observed a single time. The CDR3 loop reads CATSTLTSVNYEQYF. CDR3 nucleotides: TGTGCCACCAGCACTCTAACTAGCGTGAACTACGAGCAGTACTTC. The chain is built from TRBV15 and TRBJ2-7, with TRBD2 matching over 7 bases. The J segment lost 3 bases and the V segment lost 4 bases, leaving 9 bases of the junction unmatched. Germline V gene data show CDR1 as LNHNV and CDR2 as YYDKDF (reference sequence). CDR3 length: 15 residues.

The chain uses TRBV20-1 and TRBJ2-7, with TRBD2 matching 15 bases. The CDR3 contains 15 residues. After removal of 7 bases from V and 3 bases from J, the junction contained 7 bases not matched to a gene. Germline V gene lookup returns CDR1 DFQATT and CDR2 SNEGSKA (reference sequence). CDR3 nucleotide sequence: TGCAGTGTGCGGACTAGCGGGAGGGCGTTCTACGAGCAGTACTTC. Its translation is CSVRTSGRAFYEQYF.

This clonotype occurred once. One end of the junction varies from germline; a read error may be responsible. The gene calls are TRBV18 and TRBJ2-7, with TRBD1 as a possible D gene (6 bases). The germline CDR1 and CDR2 sequences are KGHSH and LQKENI. The length of the CDR3 is 15 residues. The CDR3, as DNA: TGTGCCGGCTCACCACTAGGGGGAACTCGGTACGAGCAGTACTTC. Amino acid sequence: CAGSPLGGTRYEQYF.

The rearrangement links TRBV10-3 to TRBJ1-1, with TRBD1 identical over 7 bases. The germline V gene encodes CDR1 ENHRY and CDR2 SYGVKD. The CDR3 is 14 residues long. Here the CDR3 DNA reads TGTGTCACCTTGGCAGGGACAGCCATGTCTGAAGCTTTCTTT. Encoded protein: CVTLAGTAMSEAFF.

Remarks on this clonotype: Given the absence of the conserved phenylalanine or tryptophan at the CDR3 end, a read error is likely. The chain couples TRBV29-1 to TRBJ2-5, with D perhaps matching TRBD1 or TRBD2 (6 bases each). The CDR3 runs 13 residues. The V gene's germline CDR1 is SQVTM and CDR2 ANQGSEA. CDR3 in amino acids: CSIDRGEVETQYL. The CDR3 nucleotides read TGCAGCATTGATAGGGGGGAGGTAGAGACCCAGTACCTC.

This clonotype was picked up many times. V usage is TRBV10-3 and J usage is TRBJ2-7; 8 nucleotides match TRBD2. Germline V gene data show CDR1 as ENHRY and CDR2 as SYGVKD. This CDR3 region has 14 residues. The J segment lost 5 bases and the V segment lost 10 bases, leaving 13 bases of the junction unmatched. CDR3 in amino acids: CATSTSVGLDEQYF. The CDR3 nucleotides read TGTGCCACGTCGACTAGCGTGGGCCTGGACGAGCAGTACTTC.

About this clonotype: A much bigger clone sits one base away, suggesting this may be a read error. The chain couples TRBV7-9 to TRBJ1-4; 9 bases are shared with TRBD1. The V segment lost 1 base and the J segment 7 bases; nucleotides outside the gene matches: 1. Germline values: CDR1 SEHNR, CDR2 FQNEAQ (reference sequence). CDR3 length: 14 amino acids. CDR3 sequence reads: CASSLGTGAEKLFF. The CDR3 nucleotides read TGTGCCAGCAGCTTAGGGACAGGGGCTGAAAAACTGTTTTTT.

This clonotype was counted only a few times. A much larger clone differs by one base, so this may be a read error. The CDR3, as DNA: TGTGCCAGCAGCCCGGACAGTGGGGTCGCCGTTACGCAGTATTTT. Its protein is CASSPDSGVAVTQYF. The rearrangement uses TRBV5-6 and TRBJ2-3, with D tentatively TRBD1 (6 bases). Trimming left V 4 bases short and J 8 bases short, with 20 bases between. The CDR3 has 15 residues. The germline V gene encodes CDR1 SGHDT and CDR2 YYEEEE. Combining the CDR3 with reference TRBV5-6 and TRBJ2-3 gives the whole variable domain DAGVTQSPTHLIKTRGQQVTLRCSPKSGHDTVSWYQQALGQGPQFIFQYYEEEERQRGNFPDRFSGHQFPNYSSELNVNALLLGDSALYLCASSPDSGVAVTQYFGPGTRLTVL.

The chain joins TRBV11-2 to TRBJ2-3; D uncertain. The CDR3 runs to 12 residues. The germline CDR1 and CDR2 sequences are SGHAT and FQNNGV. V lost 8 bases and J 3 bases, leaving 9 bases between the germline ends. The CDR3 here is CASFHSTDTQYF. The DNA of the CDR3 is TGTGCCAGCTTCCATAGTACAGATACGCAGTATTTT.

The chain recombines TRBV5-8 with TRBJ1-1; D might be TRBD1 (5 bases). V gave up 4 bases and J gave up 10 bases, with 20 bases separating them. This CDR3 is 14 amino acids long. Germline CDR1 SGHTS, CDR2 YDEGEE. The CDR3 DNA follows: TGTGCCAGCAGCCGGGACGGCCAGGACTCTGGAGCTTTCTTT. Translating it yields CASSRDGQDSGAFF.